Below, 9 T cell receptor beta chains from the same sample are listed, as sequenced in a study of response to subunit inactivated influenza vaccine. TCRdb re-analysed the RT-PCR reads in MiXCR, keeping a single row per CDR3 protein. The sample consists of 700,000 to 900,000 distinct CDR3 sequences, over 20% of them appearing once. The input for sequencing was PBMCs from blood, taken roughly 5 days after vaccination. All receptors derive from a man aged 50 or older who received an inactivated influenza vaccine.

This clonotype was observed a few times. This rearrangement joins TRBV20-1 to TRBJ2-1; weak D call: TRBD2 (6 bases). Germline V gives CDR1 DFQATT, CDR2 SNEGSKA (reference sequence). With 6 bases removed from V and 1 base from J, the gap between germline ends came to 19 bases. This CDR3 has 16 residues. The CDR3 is CSARNLRGRSYNEQFF. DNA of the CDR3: TGCAGTGCCAGAAATCTCCGGGGGAGGTCCTACAATGAGCAGTTCTTC.

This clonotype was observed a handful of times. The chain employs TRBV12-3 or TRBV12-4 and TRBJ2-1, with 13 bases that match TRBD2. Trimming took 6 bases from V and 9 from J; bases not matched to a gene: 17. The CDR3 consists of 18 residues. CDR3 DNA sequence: TGTGCCAGCAGCCCAGGACTAGCGGGAGTTCGTTTCCGCAGTGAGCAGTTCTTC. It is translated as CASSPGLAGVRFRSEQFF.

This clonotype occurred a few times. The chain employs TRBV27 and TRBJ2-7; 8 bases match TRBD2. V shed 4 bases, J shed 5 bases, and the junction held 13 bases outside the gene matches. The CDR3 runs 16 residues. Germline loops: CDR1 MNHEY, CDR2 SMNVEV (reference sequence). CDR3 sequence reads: CASSSHPGLVLDEQYF. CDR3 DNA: TGTGCCAGCAGTTCCCACCCGGGACTAGTACTGGACGAGCAGTACTTC.

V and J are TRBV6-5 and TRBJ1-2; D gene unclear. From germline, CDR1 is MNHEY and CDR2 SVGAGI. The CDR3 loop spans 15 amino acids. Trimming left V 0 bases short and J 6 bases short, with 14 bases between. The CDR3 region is CASSYSGVNGDGYTF. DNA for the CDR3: TGTGCCAGCAGTTACTCCGGGGTTAACGGTGATGGCTACACCTTC.

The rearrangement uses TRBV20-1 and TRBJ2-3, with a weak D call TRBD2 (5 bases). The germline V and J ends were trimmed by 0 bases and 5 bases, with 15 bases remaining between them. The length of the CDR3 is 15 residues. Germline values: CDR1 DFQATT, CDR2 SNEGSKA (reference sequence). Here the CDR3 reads CSARDPPGVGDTQYF. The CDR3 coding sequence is TGCAGTGCTAGAGATCCCCCCGGGGTCGGAGATACGCAGTATTTT.

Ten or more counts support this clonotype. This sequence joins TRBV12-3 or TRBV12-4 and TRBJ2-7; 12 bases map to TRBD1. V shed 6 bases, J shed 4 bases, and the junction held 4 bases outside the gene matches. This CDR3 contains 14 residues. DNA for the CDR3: TGTGCCAGCAGGGGACAGGGGGCATATTACGAGCAGTACTTC. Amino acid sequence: CASRGQGAYYEQYF.

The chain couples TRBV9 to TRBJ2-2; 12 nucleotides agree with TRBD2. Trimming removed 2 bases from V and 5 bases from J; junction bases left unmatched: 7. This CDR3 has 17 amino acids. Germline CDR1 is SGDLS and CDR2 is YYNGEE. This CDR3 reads CASSVTTSGGYTGELFF. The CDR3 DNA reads TGTGCCAGCAGCGTCACGACTAGCGGGGGTTATACCGGGGAGCTGTTTTTT.

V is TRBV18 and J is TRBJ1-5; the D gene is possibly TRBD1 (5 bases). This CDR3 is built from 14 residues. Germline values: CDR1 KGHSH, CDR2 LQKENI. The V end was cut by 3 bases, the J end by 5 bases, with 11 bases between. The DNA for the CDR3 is TGTGCCAGCTCACCGGCAGGGCGAGATCAGCCCCAGCATTTT. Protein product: CASSPAGRDQPQHF.

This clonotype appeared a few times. The DNA of the CDR3 is TGCGCCAGCAGCCCCAGAGGGAACTTGAACACTGAAGCTTTCTTT. As protein: CASSPRGNLNTEAFF. The V call is TRBV5-1, the J call TRBJ1-1; no clear D. Per the germline V gene, CDR1 is SGHRS and CDR2 is YFSETQ. CDR3 size: 15 residues. With 4 bases removed from V and 0 bases from J, the gap between germline ends came to 13 bases. The entire variable domain, with the rest obtained from reference TRBV5-1 and TRBJ1-1, is as follows: KAGVTQTPRYLIKTRGQQVTLSCSPISGHRSVSWYQQTPGQGLQFLFEYFSETQRNKGNFPGRFSGRQFSNSRSEMNVSTLELGDSALYLCASSPRGNLNTEAFFGQGTRLTVV.